Listed here are 5 T cell receptor beta chains from one sample, sequenced in a study of T cells in localized non-small cell lung cancer. Produced via immunoSEQ multiplex PCR; TCRdb's table is partial and in-frame only. The profile shows tens of thousands of clones, roughly 90% of them singletons. The sample consisted of peripheral blood, taken before any cancer treatment. These receptors all stem from a male donor aged 60 or over with stage III squamous cell lung carcinoma.

The CDR3 DNA follows: TGTGCCAGCAGACTTCCGGGACAGGGCCCAGACACTGAAGCTTTCTTT. Translation gives CASRLPGQGPDTEAFF. This sequence joins TRBV28 and TRBJ1-1; 9 bases align to TRBD1. Germline CDR1 is MDHEN and CDR2 is SYDVKM. V dropped 6 bases and J dropped 3; count of bases not matched to a gene: 11. CDR3 size: 16 residues.

The chain links TRBV6-5 to TRBJ2-1, with D possibly being TRBD2 (5 bases). Germline assignment: CDR1 MNHEY and CDR2 SVGAGI. Trimming shortened V by 4 bases and J by 5 bases, and 12 bases separated the two germline ends. The CDR3 is 14 amino acids. The CDR3 loop reads CASSFSSGDNEQFF. The CDR3 nucleotides are TGTGCCAGCAGTTTCTCCTCCGGGGACAATGAGCAGTTCTTC.

The chain couples TRBV11-2 to TRBJ2-2; D may match TRBD1 or TRBD2 (6 bases each). The CDR3 consists of 15 residues. Germline CDR1 reads SGHAT; CDR2 reads FQNNGV. V was shortened by 6 bases and J by 5 bases, with 16 bases between the two germline ends. The CDR3 is CASRQGGSHTGELFF. CDR3 bases: TGTGCCAGCAGGCAAGGGGGGAGTCATACCGGGGAGCTGTTTTTT.

The rearrangement joins TRBV6-6 to TRBJ2-2; TRBD1 is a possible D gene (6 bases). Trimming shortened V by 6 bases and J by 6 bases, and 8 bases separated the two germline ends. Per germline, CDR1 MNHNY and CDR2 SVGAGI (reference sequence). The CDR3 length is 12 residues. CDR3 amino acids: CASSWTAGELFF. CDR3 DNA sequence: TGTGCCAGCAGCTGGACAGCCGGGGAGCTGTTTTTT.

The gene calls are TRBV9 and TRBJ2-5; TRBD1 might be the D (5 bases). Trimming took 2 bases from V and 5 from J, leaving 13 bases between them. The CDR3 has 14 amino acids. CDR1 and CDR2 (germline): SGDLS, YYNGEE. The CDR3 coding sequence is TGTGCCAGCAGCGTTAGTTGGGGCATGGAGACCCAGTACTTC. It encodes CASSVSWGMETQYF.